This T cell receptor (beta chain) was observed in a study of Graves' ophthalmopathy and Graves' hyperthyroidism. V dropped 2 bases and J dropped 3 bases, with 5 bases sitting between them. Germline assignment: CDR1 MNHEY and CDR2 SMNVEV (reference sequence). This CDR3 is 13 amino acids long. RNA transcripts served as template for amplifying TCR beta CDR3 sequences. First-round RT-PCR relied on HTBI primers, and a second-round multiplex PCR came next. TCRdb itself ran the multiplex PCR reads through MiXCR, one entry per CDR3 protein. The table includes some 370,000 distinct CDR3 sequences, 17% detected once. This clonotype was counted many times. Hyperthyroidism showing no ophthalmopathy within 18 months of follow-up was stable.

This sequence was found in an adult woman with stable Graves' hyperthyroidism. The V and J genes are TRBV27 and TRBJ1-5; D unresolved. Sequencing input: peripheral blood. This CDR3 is CASSLAVNQPQHF. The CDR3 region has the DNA TGTGCCAGCAGTTTAGCGGTCAATCAGCCCCAGCATTTT.